This TCR beta chain was sequenced for a study of T cells after posttransplantation cyclophosphamide. The study's findings and limits: Recipient CMV seropositivity and CMV reactivation strongly tracked TRB clonality. Later blood repertoires were often dominated by clones from the donor CD8+ memory compartment. Skin or GI-infiltrating T cells shared few TRB sequences with blood.

Sequencing was performed with immunoSEQ multiplex PCR; in TCRdb, only in-frame clones are kept and a portion is missing. The data show thousands of clones, with none appearing a single time. This clone qualifies as medium-sized. Antigen unknown. Busulfan-fludarabine conditioning, marrow transplant, and cyclophosphamide on days +3 and +4 were administered. Per the germline V gene, CDR1 is LNHDA and CDR2 is SQIVND (reference sequence). This CDR3 contains 13 residues. The V gene is TRBV19, the J gene TRBJ1-5; D perhaps matches TRBD1 (5 bases). The source is a female patient between 55 and 75 years old who received an allogeneic stem cell transplant from a related donor and was CMV-positive. The T cells may partly be graft donor cells. The source material was PBMCs, sampled 86 days after allogeneic stem cell transplant with posttransplant cyclophosphamide. CDR3 amino acids: CGAGHLSNQPQHF. CDR3 coding DNA: TGTGGGGCAGGACACCTTAGCAATCAGCCCCAGCATTTT.